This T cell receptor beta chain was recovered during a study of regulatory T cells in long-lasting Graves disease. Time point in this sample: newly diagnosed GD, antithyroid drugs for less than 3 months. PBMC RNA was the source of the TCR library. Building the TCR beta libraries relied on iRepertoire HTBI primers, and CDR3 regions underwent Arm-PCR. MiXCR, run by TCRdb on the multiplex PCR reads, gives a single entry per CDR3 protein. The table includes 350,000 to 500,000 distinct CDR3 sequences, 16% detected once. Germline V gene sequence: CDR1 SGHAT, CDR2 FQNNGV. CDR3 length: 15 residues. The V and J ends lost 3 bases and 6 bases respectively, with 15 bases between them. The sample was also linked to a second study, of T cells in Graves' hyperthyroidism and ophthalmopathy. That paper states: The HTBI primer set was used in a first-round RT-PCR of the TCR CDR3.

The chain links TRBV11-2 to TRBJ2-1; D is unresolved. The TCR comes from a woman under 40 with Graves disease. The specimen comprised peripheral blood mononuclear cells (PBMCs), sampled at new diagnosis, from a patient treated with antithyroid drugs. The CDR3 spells CASSFYPDFINEQFF. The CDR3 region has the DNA TGTGCCAGCAGCTTTTACCCAGACTTCATCAATGAGCAGTTCTTC.